In this sample, the clone carrying this TCR beta chain turned up a few times. Antigen unknown. This record belongs to a study of cytomegalovirus exposure and HLA in healthy donors. V shed 3 bases and J 5 bases; nucleotides not matched to a gene: 8. CDR1 is MDHEN, CDR2 SYDVKM, per germline. This CDR3 contains 16 residues. General study findings and limits: Most TCRs appeared rarely, but some public TCRs recurred in many donors. Later analysis associated a missense DCLRE1C variant with TCR beta V- and J-gene trimming. Previous analysis showed most TCR beta V segments were productive about 90% or about 30% of the time.

The primer mix had 60 Vbeta and 13 Jbeta primers. Using immunoSEQ multiplex PCR, the repertoire was profiled, and TCRdb retains in-frame clones only, with some absent. The sample lists roughly 160,000 clones; roughly 79% were seen once. Each donor's status was that of a healthy bone marrow donor. The origin of this receptor is a man aged 50 to 59 in good health and CMV-seropositive. This chain uses TRBV28 with TRBJ2-2; 8 bases fit TRBD2. Sequencing was done on a sample of PBMCs. For the CDR3, the DNA is TGTGCCAGCAGTTTGCCCCTAGGCGGGGGGACCGGGGAGCTGTTTTTT. It specifies CASSLPLGGGTGELFF.